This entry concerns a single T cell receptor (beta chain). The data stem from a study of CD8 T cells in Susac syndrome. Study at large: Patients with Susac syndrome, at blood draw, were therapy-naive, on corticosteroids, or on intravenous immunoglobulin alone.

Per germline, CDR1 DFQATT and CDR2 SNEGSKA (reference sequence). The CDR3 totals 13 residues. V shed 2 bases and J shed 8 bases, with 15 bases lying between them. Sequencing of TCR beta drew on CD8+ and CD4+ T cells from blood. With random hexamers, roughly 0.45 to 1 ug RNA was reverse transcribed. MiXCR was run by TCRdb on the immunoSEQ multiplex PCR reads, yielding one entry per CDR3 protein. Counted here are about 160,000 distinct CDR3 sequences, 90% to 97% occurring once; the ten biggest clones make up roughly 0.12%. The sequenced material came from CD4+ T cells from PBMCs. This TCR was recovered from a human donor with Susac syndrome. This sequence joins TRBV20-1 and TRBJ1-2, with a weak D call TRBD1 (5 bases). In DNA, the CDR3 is TGCAGTGCTAGATCCAGGGCCATGGGCGGCTACACCTTC. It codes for CSARSRAMGGYTF.